The clone carrying this T cell receptor beta chain has more than one count but fewer than ten. What it binds is unknown. The data were obtained in a study of identical twins. Study results and caveats: Without tracking the same donors, conclusions rested on cross-sectional statistical analysis.

A universal primer site arose from template switching, and cDNA bore unique molecular identifiers. From the 5' RACE reads, TCRdb called clonotypes with MiXCR, one entry per CDR3 protein. The repertoire holds about 900,000 distinct CDR3 sequences, about 12% seen once, with around 1.5% in the top ten. Every sampled donor was Caucasian and healthy. V lost 5 bases to trimming and J lost 2 bases, with 13 bases between them. The CDR3 consists of 14 residues. The sample also formed part of further work on yellow fever vaccine responses in identical twins.

Sequencing was performed on PBMCs. The sequence derives from a woman aged 18-35 years in good health. This chain uses TRBV12-3 or TRBV12-4 with TRBJ2-7; no reliable D call. CDR3 nucleotides: TGTGCCAGCAGTCACGGACGCGTTACCTACGAGCAGTACTTC. Translating gives CASSHGRVTYEQYF.